The rows below give T cell receptor beta chains drawn from one sample of a study of regulatory T cells in long-lasting Graves disease. TCRdb independently ran MiXCR on the multiplex PCR reads; one entry per CDR3 protein. This table holds roughly 350,000 distinct CDR3 sequences, 15% to 20% found once. The same data also went into a second study, on T cells in Graves' hyperthyroidism and ophthalmopathy.

The sequences come from peripheral blood mononuclear cells (PBMCs), collected at new diagnosis, from a patient treated with antithyroid drugs. Every receptor here comes from a woman aged 18-29 years with Graves disease. Each CDR3 is given with its conserved first and last residue. D genes are given only for firm matches. Size is omitted from some rows. Given values are once, few, many or a class for expanded clones.

j_call clone_size d_call v_call cdr3_aa cdr3_nt
TRBJ2-2 many TRBD2 TRBV12-3/TRBV12-4 CASSPLAGGRTGELFF TGTGCCAGCAGCCCGCTAGCGGGAGGGCGAACCGGGGAGCTGTTTTTT
TRBJ2-4 NA TRBD1 TRBV4-2 CASSQTGGRENIRYF TGTGCCAGCAGCCAAACAGGGGGCCGGGAAAACATTCGGTACTTC
TRBJ2-1 once TRBD1 TRBV29-1 CSVNSGQGLLFF TGCAGCGTAAATTCGGGACAGGGCCTTCTGTTCTTC
TRBJ2-7 many NA TRBV6-1 CASSLGPWDRSYEQYF TGTGCCAGCAGTCTCGGACCATGGGACCGCTCCTACGAGCAGTACTTC
TRBJ1-5 NA TRBD1 TRBV11-3 CASSLGDRGLFGNQPQHF TGTGCCAGCAGCTTAGGGGACAGGGGTCTCTTCGGCAATCAGCCCCAGCATTTT
TRBJ2-7 many NA TRBV5-1 CASGRGNGQSYEQYF TGCGCCAGCGGCCGCGGCAACGGGCAGTCCTACGAGCAGTACTTC
TRBJ2-3 NA NA TRBV11-2 CASREPGRLPDTQYF TGTGCCAGCAGGGAGCCGGGCCGACTCCCAGATACGCAGTATTTT
TRBJ2-1 many NA TRBV29-1 CSVAGTGDEQFF TGCAGCGTTGCCGGGACCGGGGATGAGCAGTTCTTC
TRBJ1-5 many NA TRBV28 CASSLKMGTQPQHF TGTGCCAGCAGTTTAAAAATGGGGACCCAGCCCCAGCATTTT
TRBJ2-2 few TRBD2 TRBV9 CASSVEASGGAGELFF TGTGCCAGCAGCGTAGAGGCTAGCGGGGGTGCCGGGGAGCTGTTTTTT
TRBJ2-2 many TRBD1 TRBV28 CASSLFSGTGGSGSEAGELFF TGTGCCAGCAGCCTCTTCTCCGGGACAGGGGGCTCGGGATCAGAAGCCGGGGAGCTGTTTTTT